Described below is a single T cell receptor (beta chain) sequence and its context. The sample originates from a study of Ad26.COV2.S vaccination and SARS-CoV-2 variants. Treatment reported: around 19 received Ad26.COV2.S at low or high dose, single or two shots; several received placebo; per-sample allocation not given. Sampling was performed 63 days after the first vaccine or placebo injection. Profiled with immunoSEQ multiplex PCR; TCRdb holds only in-frame clones, not every one. The data contain 350,000 to 500,000 clones, roughly 90% of them singletons. The CDR3 spans 13 residues. V was shortened by 3 bases and J by 4 bases, with 9 bases between the two germline ends. Germline V lookup: CDR1 LNHDA, CDR2 SQIVND (reference sequence).

V usage is TRBV19 and J usage is TRBJ1-1; D call uncertain. The sequence derives from a person aged 18-65 years who received the Ad26.COV2.S COVID-19 vaccine or a placebo. The input for sequencing was peripheral blood, taken in a trial of Ad26.COV2.S vaccine versus placebo. The CDR3 spells CASSINGRTEAFF. CDR3 sequence (DNA): TGTGCCAGTAGTATCAACGGGCGCACTGAAGCTTTCTTT.